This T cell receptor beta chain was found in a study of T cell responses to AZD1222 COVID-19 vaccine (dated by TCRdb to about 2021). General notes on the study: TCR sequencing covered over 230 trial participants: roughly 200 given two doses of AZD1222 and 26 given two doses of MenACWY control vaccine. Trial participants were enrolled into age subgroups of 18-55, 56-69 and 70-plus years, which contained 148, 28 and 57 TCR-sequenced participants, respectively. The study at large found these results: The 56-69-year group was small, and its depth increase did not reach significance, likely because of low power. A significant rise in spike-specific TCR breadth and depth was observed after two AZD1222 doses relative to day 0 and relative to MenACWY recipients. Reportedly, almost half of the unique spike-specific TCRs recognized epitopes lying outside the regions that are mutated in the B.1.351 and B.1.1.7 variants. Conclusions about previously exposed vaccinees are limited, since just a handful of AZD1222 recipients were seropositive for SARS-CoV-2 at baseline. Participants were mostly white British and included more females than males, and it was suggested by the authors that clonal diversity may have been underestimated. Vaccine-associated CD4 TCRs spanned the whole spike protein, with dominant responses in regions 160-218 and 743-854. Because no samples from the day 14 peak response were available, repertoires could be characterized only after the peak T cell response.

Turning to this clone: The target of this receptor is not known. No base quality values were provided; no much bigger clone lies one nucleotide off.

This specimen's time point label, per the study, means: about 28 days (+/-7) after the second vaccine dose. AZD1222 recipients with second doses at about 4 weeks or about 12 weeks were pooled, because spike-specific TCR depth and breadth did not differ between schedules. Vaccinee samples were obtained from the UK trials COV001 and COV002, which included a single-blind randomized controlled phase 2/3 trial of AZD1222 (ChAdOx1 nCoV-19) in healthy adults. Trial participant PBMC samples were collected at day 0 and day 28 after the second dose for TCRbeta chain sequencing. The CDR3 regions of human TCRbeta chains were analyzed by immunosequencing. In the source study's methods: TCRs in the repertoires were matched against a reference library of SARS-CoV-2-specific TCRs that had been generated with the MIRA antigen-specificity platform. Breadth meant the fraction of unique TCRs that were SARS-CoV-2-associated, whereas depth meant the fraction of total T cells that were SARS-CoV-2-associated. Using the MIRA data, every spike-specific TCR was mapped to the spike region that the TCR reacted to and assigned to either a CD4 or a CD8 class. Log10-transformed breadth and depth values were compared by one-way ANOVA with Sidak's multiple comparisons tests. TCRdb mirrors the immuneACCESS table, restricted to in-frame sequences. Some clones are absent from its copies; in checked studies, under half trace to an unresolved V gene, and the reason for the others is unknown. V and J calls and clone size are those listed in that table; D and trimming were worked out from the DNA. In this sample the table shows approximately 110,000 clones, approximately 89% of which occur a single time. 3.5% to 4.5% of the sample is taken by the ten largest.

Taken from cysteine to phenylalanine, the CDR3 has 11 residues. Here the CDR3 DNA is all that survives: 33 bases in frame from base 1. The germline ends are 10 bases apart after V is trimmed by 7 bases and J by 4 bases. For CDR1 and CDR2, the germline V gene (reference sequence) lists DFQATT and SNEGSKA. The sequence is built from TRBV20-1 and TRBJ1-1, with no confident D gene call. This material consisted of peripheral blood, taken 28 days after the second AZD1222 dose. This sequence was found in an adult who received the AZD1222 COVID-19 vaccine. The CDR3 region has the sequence CSVGRTTEAFF. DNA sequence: TGCAGTGTCGGGAGAACCACTGAAGCTTTCTTT.